Sequencing of this T cell receptor (beta chain) was carried out in a study of OX40 agonist ivuxolimab in advanced cancers. Looking at the study overall: Ivuxolimab, an agonistic anti-OX40 (CD134) antibody, was given to patients. A history of anti-PD-1, anti-PD-L1 or anti-CTLA-4 therapy was acceptable, and about 37% had some. General study results and limits: Partial responders treated at 0.1-3.0 mg/kg exhibited clonal expansion among the lowest measured.

People who had autoimmune disease history or systemic immunosuppression were excluded. Sequencing used immunoSEQ multiplex PCR; TCRdb keeps in-frame clones, though not all of them. The sample records approximately 58,000 clones, around 79% being singletons. Germline values: CDR1 MGHRA, CDR2 YSYEKL. The trim removed 4 bases at V and 6 bases at J, leaving 19 bases unmatched. The CDR3 sequence is 20 residues long. A note on this clone: Its antigen remains unknown.

V and J are TRBV4-1 and TRBJ2-1, with 12 bases aligning to TRBD2. The origin of this receptor is an adult with an advanced solid tumor such as melanoma, head and neck, liver or kidney cancer. The material was CD4+ or CD8+ T cells sorted from blood, obtained in a trial of the OX40 agonist ivuxolimab. This CDR3 reads CASSPLAGGGNQGPTNEQFF. The CDR3 coding sequence is TGCGCCAGCAGCCCACTAGCGGGGGGCGGAAATCAAGGACCTACCAATGAGCAGTTCTTC.